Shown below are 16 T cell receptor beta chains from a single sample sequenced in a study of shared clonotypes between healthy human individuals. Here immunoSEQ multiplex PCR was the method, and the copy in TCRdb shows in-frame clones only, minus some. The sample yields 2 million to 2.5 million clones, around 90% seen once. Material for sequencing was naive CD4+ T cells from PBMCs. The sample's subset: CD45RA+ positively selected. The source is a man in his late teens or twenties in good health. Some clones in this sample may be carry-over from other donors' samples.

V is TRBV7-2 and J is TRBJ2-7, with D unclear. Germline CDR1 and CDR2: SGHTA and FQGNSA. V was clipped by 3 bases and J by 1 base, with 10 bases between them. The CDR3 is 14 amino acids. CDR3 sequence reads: CASSFFGPSYEQYF. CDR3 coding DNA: TGTGCCAGCAGCTTTTTCGGCCCTTCCTACGAGCAGTACTTC.

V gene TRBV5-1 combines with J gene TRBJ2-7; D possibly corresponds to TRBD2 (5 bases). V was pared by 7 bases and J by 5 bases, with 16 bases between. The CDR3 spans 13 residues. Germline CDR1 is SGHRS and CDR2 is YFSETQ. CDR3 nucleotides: TGCGCCAGCGCAGAGGGCATCGTCGACGAGCAGTACTTC. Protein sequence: CASAEGIVDEQYF.

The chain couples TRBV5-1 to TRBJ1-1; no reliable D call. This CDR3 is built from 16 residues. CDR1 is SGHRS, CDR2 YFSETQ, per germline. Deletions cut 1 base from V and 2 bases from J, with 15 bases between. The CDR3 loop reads CASSLLLWGGNTEAFF. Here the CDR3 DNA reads TGCGCCAGCAGCTTGTTATTGTGGGGTGGAAACACTGAAGCTTTCTTT.

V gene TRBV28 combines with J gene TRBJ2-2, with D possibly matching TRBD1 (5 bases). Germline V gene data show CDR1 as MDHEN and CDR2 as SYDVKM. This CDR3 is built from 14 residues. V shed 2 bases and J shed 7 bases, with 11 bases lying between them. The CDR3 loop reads CASSLQGSGGELFF. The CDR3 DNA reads TGTGCCAGCAGTTTACAGGGATCCGGCGGGGAGCTGTTTTTT.

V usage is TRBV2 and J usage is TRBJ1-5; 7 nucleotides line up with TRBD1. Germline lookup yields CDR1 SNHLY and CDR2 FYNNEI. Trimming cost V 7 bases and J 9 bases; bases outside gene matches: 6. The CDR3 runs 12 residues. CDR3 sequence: CASKAGGGPQHF. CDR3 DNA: TGTGCCAGCAAGGCAGGGGGTGGGCCCCAGCATTTT.

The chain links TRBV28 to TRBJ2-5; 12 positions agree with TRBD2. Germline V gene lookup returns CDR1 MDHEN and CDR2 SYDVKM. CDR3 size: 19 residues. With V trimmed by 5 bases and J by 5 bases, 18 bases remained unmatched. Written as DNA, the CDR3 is TGTGCCAGCAGTCCAGCCAGGGCTAGCGGGAGGGCCTGGGGGGAGACCCAGTACTTC. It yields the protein CASSPARASGRAWGETQYF. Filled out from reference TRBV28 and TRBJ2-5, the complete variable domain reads DVKVTQSSRYLVKRTGEKVFLECVQDMDHENMFWYRQDPGLGLRLIYFSYDVKMKEKGDIPEGYSVSREKKERFSLILESASTNQTSMYLCASSPARASGRAWGETQYFGPGTRLLVL.

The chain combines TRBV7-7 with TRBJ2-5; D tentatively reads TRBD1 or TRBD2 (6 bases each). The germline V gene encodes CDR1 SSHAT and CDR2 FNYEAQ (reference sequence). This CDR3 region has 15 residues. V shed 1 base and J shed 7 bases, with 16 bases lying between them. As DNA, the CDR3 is TGTGCCAGCAGCTTAGGGGTAGGGGGGTTTGGGACCCAGTACTTC. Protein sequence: CASSLGVGGFGTQYF.

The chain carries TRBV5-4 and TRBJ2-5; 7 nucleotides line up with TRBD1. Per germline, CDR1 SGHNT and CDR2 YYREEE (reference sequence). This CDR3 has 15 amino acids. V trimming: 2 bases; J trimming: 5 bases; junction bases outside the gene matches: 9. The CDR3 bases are TGTGCCAGCAGCTTCCCGGGACAGCTGCCGGAGACCCAGTACTTC. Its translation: CASSFPGQLPETQYF.

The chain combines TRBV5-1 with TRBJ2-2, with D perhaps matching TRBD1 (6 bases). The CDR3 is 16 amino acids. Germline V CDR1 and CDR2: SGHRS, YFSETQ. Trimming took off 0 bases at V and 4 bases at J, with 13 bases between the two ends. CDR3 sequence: CASSLGVGGTTGELFF. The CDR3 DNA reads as TGCGCCAGCAGCTTGGGAGTAGGGGGAACCACCGGGGAGCTGTTTTTT.

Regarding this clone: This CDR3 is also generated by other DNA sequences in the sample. DNA of the CDR3: TGTGCCACCAGCAGAGCCAGGGATACGCAGTATTTT. It codes for CATSRARDTQYF. The chain is built from TRBV15 and TRBJ2-3; D remains ambiguous. V lost 1 base to trimming and J lost 6 bases, with 5 bases between them. Germline CDR1 and CDR2: LNHNV and YYDKDF (reference sequence). The CDR3 has 12 residues.

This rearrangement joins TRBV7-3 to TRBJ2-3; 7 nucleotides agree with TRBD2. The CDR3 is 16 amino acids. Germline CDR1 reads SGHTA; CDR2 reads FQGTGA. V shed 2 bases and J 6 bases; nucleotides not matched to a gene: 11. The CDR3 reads CASSLRPRGSGDTQYF. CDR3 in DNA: TGTGCCAGCAGCTTACGTCCTCGCGGGAGTGGTGATACGCAGTATTTT.

CDR3: CASSLERTGYGYTF. In DNA, the CDR3 is TGTGCCAGCAGCTTAGAGAGGACAGGGTATGGCTACACCTTC. V usage is TRBV7-8 and J usage is TRBJ1-2, with 8 bases fitting TRBD1. The CDR3 has 14 amino acids. V was pared by 1 base and J by 5 bases, with 3 bases of the junction left unmatched. The germline gives CDR1 SGHVS, CDR2 FQNEAQ.

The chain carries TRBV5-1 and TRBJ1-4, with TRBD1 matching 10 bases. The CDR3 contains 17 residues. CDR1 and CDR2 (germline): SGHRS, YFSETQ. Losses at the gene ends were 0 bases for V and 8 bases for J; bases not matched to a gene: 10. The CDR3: CASSLVVIGTGDEKLFF. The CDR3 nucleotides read TGCGCCAGCAGCTTGGTCGTAATAGGGACAGGGGACGAAAAACTGTTTTTT.

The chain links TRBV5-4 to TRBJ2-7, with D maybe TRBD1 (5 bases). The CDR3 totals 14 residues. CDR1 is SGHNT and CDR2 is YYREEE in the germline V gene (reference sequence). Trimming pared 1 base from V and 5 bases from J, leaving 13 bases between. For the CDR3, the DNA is TGTGCCAGCAGCTTGACAGGAGTCAAGGACGAGCAGTACTTC. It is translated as CASSLTGVKDEQYF.

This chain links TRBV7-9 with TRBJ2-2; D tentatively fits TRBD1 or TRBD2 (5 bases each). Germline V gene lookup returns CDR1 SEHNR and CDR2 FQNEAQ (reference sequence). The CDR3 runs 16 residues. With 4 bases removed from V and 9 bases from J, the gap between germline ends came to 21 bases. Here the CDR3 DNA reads TGTGCCAGCAGCTACGGGACCCATGCCTCGGATCGGGAGCTGTTTTTT. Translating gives CASSYGTHASDRELFF. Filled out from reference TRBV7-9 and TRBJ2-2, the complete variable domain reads DTGVSQNPRHKITKRGQNVTFRCDPISEHNRLYWYRQTLGQGPEFLTYFQNEAQLEKSRLLSDRFSAERPKGSFSTLEIQRTEQGDSAMYLCASSYGTHASDRELFFGEGSRLTVL.

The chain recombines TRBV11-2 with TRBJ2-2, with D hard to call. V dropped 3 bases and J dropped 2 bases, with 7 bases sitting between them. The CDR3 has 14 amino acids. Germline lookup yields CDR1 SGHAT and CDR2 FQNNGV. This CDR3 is CASSFASNTGELFF. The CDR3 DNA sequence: TGTGCCAGCAGCTTCGCCTCTAACACCGGGGAGCTGTTTTTT.